This TCR beta chain was observed in a study of blood T cell dynamics during melanoma immunotherapy. Germline V gives CDR1 LNHDA, CDR2 SQIVND (reference sequence). V was trimmed by 4 bases and J by 0 bases, leaving 9 bases between them. CDR3 length: 15 residues. The study's findings and limits: Whether repertoire-driving clones were melanoma-specific could not be determined.

Notes on this clone: Its specificity is not known.

Profiling relied on immunoSEQ multiplex PCR, and the TCRdb table lists in-frame clones only, not all of them. The repertoire consists of some 15,000 clones, with about four fifths occurring once and the leading ten covering about 9.4%. Time point noted: pre-treatment baseline. The sample in question was blood, obtained from a patient treated with checkpoint blockade. The chain is built from TRBV19 and TRBJ1-4; D is perhaps TRBD1 (6 bases). This TCR was sampled from a human donor with melanoma. As DNA, the CDR3 is TGTGCCAGTAGTACCGCAGGGGCAACTAATGAAAAACTGTTTTTT. As protein: CASSTAGATNEKLFF.